This T cell receptor (beta chain) was obtained from a study of shared clonotypes between healthy human individuals. Participating donors were healthy, HIV-negative adults free of recent acute infections or vaccinations. The germline V and J ends were trimmed by 2 bases and 1 base, with 8 bases remaining between them. The CDR3 totals 14 residues. Germline CDR1 reads LNHDA; CDR2 reads SQIVND (reference sequence). Sequencing used immunoSEQ multiplex PCR; TCRdb keeps in-frame clones, though not all of them. The sample lists 2 million to 2.5 million clones; 85% to 95% were seen once. Remarks on this clone: Its antigen is unknown. This same CDR3 is encoded by further DNA sequences in the sample.

Overall study findings and caveats: Researchers sampled blood only, noting tissue repertoires likely differ.

Sequenced sample: naive CD4+ T cells from PBMCs. Subset in this sample: CD45RA+ positively selected. The sequence came from a man in his late teens or twenties in good health. Some clones in this sample may be carry-over from other donors' samples. V gene TRBV19 combines with J gene TRBJ2-5; D is possibly TRBD1 (6 bases). CDR3 sequence reads: CASSIQGSQETQYF. The CDR3 DNA sequence: TGTGCCAGTAGTATACAGGGGTCCCAAGAGACCCAGTACTTC.